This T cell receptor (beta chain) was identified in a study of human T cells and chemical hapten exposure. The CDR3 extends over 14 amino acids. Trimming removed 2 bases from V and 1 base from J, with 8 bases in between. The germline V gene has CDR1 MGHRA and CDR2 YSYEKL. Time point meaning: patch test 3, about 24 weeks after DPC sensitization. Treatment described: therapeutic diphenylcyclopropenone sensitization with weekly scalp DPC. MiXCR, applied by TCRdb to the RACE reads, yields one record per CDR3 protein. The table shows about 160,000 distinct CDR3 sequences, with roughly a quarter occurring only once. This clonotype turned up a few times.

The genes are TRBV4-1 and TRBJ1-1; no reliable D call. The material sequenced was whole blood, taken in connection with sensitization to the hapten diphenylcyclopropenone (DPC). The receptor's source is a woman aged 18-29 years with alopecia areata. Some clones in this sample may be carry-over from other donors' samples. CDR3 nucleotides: TGCGCCAGCAGCCAATCTAGGCAGAACACTGAAGCTTTCTTT. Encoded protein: CASSQSRQNTEAFF.